This is a list of T cell receptor beta chains from one sample in a study of CD8+CD57+ T cells in acquired aplastic anemia. MiXCR was run by TCRdb on the reads, yielding one entry per CDR3 protein. The data hold over 150,000 distinct CDR3 sequences, with less than 60% observed a single time. Sequencing was done on a sample of sorted CD4+, CD8+, or CD8+CD57+ T cells (not recorded which) from PBMCs. The receptors derive from a human donor with aplastic anemia. Each CDR3 is given with its conserved first and last residue. The order of the fields is clone size, V gene, J gene, D gene, CDR3 protein, CDR3 DNA. A D gene is named only where the DNA matches it firmly. The size field is filled for only some rows; it gives once, few, many or a size class.

abundance: many
v_gene: TRBV20-1
j_gene: TRBJ1-4
d_gene: NA
CDR3aa: CSAPYRDVGTEKLFF
CDR3nt: TGCAGTGCTCCCTACAGGGATGTGGGAACTGAAAAACTGTTTTTT

abundance: once
v_gene: TRBV15
j_gene: TRBJ2-1
d_gene: TRBD1
CDR3aa: CATSRAGTGGYNEQFF
CDR3nt: TGTGCCACCAGCAGAGCGGGGACAGGGGGCTACAATGAGCAGTTCTTC

abundance: NA
v_gene: TRBV15
j_gene: TRBJ1-1
d_gene: TRBD1
CDR3aa: CATSRGTAGTEAFF
CDR3nt: TGTGCCACCAGCCGCGGGACAGCGGGGACTGAAGCTTTCTTT

abundance: few
v_gene: TRBV11-1
j_gene: TRBJ2-3
d_gene: NA
CDR3aa: CASSFWAISTDTQYF
CDR3nt: TGTGCCAGCAGCTTTTGGGCTATTAGCACAGATACGCAGTATTTT

abundance: many
v_gene: TRBV7-9
j_gene: TRBJ1-1
d_gene: NA
CDR3aa: CASSPRGETEAFF
CDR3nt: TGTGCCAGCAGCCCCCGAGGAGAGACTGAAGCTTTCTTT

abundance: NA
v_gene: TRBV24-1
j_gene: TRBJ2-7
d_gene: TRBD1
CDR3aa: CATSDRRGGRYEQYF
CDR3nt: TGTGCCACCAGTGATAGAAGAGGGGGCCGATACGAGCAGTACTTC

abundance: few
v_gene: TRBV10-2
j_gene: TRBJ1-1
d_gene: NA
CDR3aa: CASRGRGVNTEAFF
CDR3nt: TGCGCCAGCAGGGGCCGGGGGGTGAACACTGAAGCTTTCTTT

abundance: many
v_gene: TRBV6-4
j_gene: TRBJ1-1
d_gene: NA
CDR3aa: CASSDSDSTEAFF
CDR3nt: TGTGCCAGCAGTGACTCGGACAGCACTGAAGCTTTCTTT

abundance: NA
v_gene: TRBV2
j_gene: TRBJ2-7
d_gene: NA
CDR3aa: CASARGAVYEQYF
CDR3nt: TGTGCCAGCGCTAGGGGAGCAGTCTACGAGCAGTACTTC

abundance: NA
v_gene: TRBV15
j_gene: TRBJ2-2
d_gene: NA
CDR3aa: CATSSVGELFF
CDR3nt: TGTGCCACCAGCAGCGTCGGGGAGCTGTTTTTT

abundance: NA
v_gene: TRBV2
j_gene: TRBJ1-1
d_gene: NA
CDR3aa: CASSVEGRRAEAFF
CDR3nt: TGTGCCAGCAGTGTGGAGGGGCGGCGAGCTGAAGCTTTCTTT

abundance: NA
v_gene: TRBV27
j_gene: TRBJ1-1
d_gene: TRBD1
CDR3aa: CASSSLDRGPNRSTEAFF
CDR3nt: TGTGCCAGCAGTTCCCTGGACAGGGGGCCCAACAGGAGCACTGAAGCTTTCTTT

abundance: NA
v_gene: TRBV19
j_gene: TRBJ2-1
d_gene: TRBD2
CDR3aa: CATQRTSGMDEQFF
CDR3nt: TGTGCCACCCAAAGGACTAGCGGGATGGATGAGCAGTTCTTC

abundance: NA
v_gene: TRBV10-3
j_gene: TRBJ2-7
d_gene: NA
CDR3aa: CASARQAGPYEQYF
CDR3nt: TGTGCCAGCGCTAGACAGGCGGGTCCCTACGAGCAGTACTTC

abundance: NA
v_gene: TRBV11-2
j_gene: TRBJ1-6
d_gene: NA
CDR3aa: CASSLDAQTNSPLHF
CDR3nt: TGTGCCAGCAGCTTAGACGCACAGACAAATTCACCCCTCCACTTT

abundance: many
v_gene: TRBV6-1
j_gene: TRBJ2-7
d_gene: NA
CDR3aa: CASSEAHRAEQYF
CDR3nt: TGTGCCAGCAGTGAAGCCCACAGGGCGGAGCAGTACTTC

abundance: many
v_gene: TRBV29-1
j_gene: TRBJ2-7
d_gene: TRBD1
CDR3aa: CSVEDRDRDNYEQYF
CDR3nt: TGCAGCGTAGAAGACCGGGACAGGGATAACTACGAGCAGTACTTC

abundance: NA
v_gene: TRBV15
j_gene: TRBJ2-3
d_gene: NA
CDR3aa: CATSSVDTQLRDTQYF
CDR3nt: TGTGCCACCAGCAGCGTGGACACTCAGCTCCGAGATACGCAGTATTTT

abundance: few
v_gene: TRBV2
j_gene: TRBJ2-6
d_gene: NA
CDR3aa: CARRLSSGANVLTF
CDR3nt: TGTGCCAGGAGATTAAGCTCTGGGGCCAACGTCCTGACTTTC

abundance: NA
v_gene: TRBV25-1
j_gene: TRBJ1-4
d_gene: NA
CDR3aa: CASSELRGANEKLFF
CDR3nt: TGTGCCAGCAGTGAACTTCGGGGAGCTAATGAAAAACTGTTTTTT

abundance: NA
v_gene: TRBV7-9
j_gene: TRBJ1-4
d_gene: NA
CDR3aa: CASSLPHVEKLFF
CDR3nt: TGTGCCAGCAGCCTCCCTCACGTTGAAAAACTGTTTTTT

abundance: NA
v_gene: TRBV29-1
j_gene: TRBJ2-7
d_gene: NA
CDR3aa: CSVDYSQGETYEQYF
CDR3nt: TGCAGCGTTGATTACTCACAGGGAGAAACCTACGAGCAGTACTTC

abundance: many
v_gene: TRBV9
j_gene: TRBJ2-3
d_gene: TRBD2
CDR3aa: CASSVAGLAGDTDTQYF
CDR3nt: TGTGCCAGCAGCGTAGCGGGACTAGCGGGGGACACAGATACGCAGTATTTT

abundance: NA
v_gene: TRBV25-1
j_gene: TRBJ2-2
d_gene: TRBD1
CDR3aa: CASSATGHTGELFF
CDR3nt: TGTGCCAGCAGTGCGACAGGGCACACCGGGGAGCTGTTTTTT

abundance: many
v_gene: TRBV20-1
j_gene: TRBJ2-1
d_gene: NA
CDR3aa: CSARDLAGRSYNEQFF
CDR3nt: TGCAGTGCTAGAGATCTGGCGGGGAGATCCTACAATGAGCAGTTCTTC

abundance: NA
v_gene: TRBV2
j_gene: TRBJ2-2
d_gene: NA
CDR3aa: CASSYGVGTGELFF
CDR3nt: TGTGCCAGCAGCTATGGGGTCGGCACCGGGGAGCTGTTTTTT

abundance: NA
v_gene: TRBV5-4
j_gene: TRBJ1-1
d_gene: TRBD1
CDR3aa: CASSARGQSVNTEAFF
CDR3nt: TGTGCCAGCAGCGCCAGGGGGCAATCGGTAAACACTGAAGCTTTCTTT

abundance: few
v_gene: TRBV15
j_gene: TRBJ1-1
d_gene: NA
CDR3aa: CATSRGRGRGTEAFF
CDR3nt: TGTGCCACCAGCAGAGGTCGAGGACGAGGCACTGAAGCTTTCTTT

abundance: NA
v_gene: TRBV24-1
j_gene: TRBJ1-5
d_gene: NA
CDR3aa: CATSRFRSNQPQHF
CDR3nt: TGTGCCACCAGTCGTTTCCGGAGCAATCAGCCCCAGCATTTT

abundance: NA
v_gene: TRBV20-1
j_gene: TRBJ2-5
d_gene: TRBD1
CDR3aa: CSARGGTGRSETQYF
CDR3nt: TGCAGTGCTAGAGGGGGGACAGGGAGGAGTGAGACCCAGTACTTC

abundance: many
v_gene: TRBV4-1
j_gene: TRBJ2-7
d_gene: TRBD2
CDR3aa: CASSQELAGGYEQYF
CDR3nt: TGCGCCAGCAGCCAAGAACTAGCGGGGGGGTACGAGCAGTACTTC

abundance: many
v_gene: TRBV2
j_gene: TRBJ1-1
d_gene: TRBD1
CDR3aa: CASSEDRGPDPNTEAFF
CDR3nt: TGTGCCAGCAGTGAGGACAGGGGCCCTGACCCGAACACTGAAGCTTTCTTT

abundance: few
v_gene: TRBV7-2
j_gene: TRBJ1-5
d_gene: NA
CDR3aa: CASSVRLGQPQHF
CDR3nt: TGTGCCAGCAGCGTCAGGCTAGGGCAGCCCCAGCATTTT

abundance: NA
v_gene: TRBV10-3
j_gene: TRBJ2-7
d_gene: NA
CDR3aa: CAISESTFRYEQYF
CDR3nt: TGTGCCATCAGTGAGTCGACATTTCGCTACGAGCAGTACTTC

abundance: NA
v_gene: TRBV29-1
j_gene: TRBJ2-7
d_gene: NA
CDR3aa: CSVGVSSYEQYF
CDR3nt: TGCAGCGTTGGGGTCAGCTCCTACGAGCAGTACTTC

abundance: NA
v_gene: TRBV10-3
j_gene: TRBJ1-5
d_gene: NA
CDR3aa: CAISPSNQPQHF
CDR3nt: TGTGCCATCAGTCCAAGCAATCAGCCCCAGCATTTT

abundance: NA
v_gene: TRBV15
j_gene: TRBJ1-6
d_gene: NA
CDR3aa: CATSRDLEEAVIQPLHF
CDR3nt: TGTGCCACCAGCAGAGACTTGGAGGAAGCCGTAATTCAACCCCTCCACTTT

abundance: NA
v_gene: TRBV7-9
j_gene: TRBJ2-5
d_gene: TRBD2
CDR3aa: CASTGGAYETQYF
CDR3nt: TGTGCCAGCACCGGGGGGGCCTATGAGACCCAGTACTTC

abundance: many
v_gene: TRBV29-1
j_gene: TRBJ2-6
d_gene: NA
CDR3aa: CSAVSPDGSGANVLTF
CDR3nt: TGCAGCGCTGTATCCCCCGACGGCTCTGGGGCCAACGTCCTGACTTTC

abundance: NA
v_gene: TRBV7-9
j_gene: TRBJ2-3
d_gene: TRBD2
CDR3aa: CASSLSRERDTQYF
CDR3nt: TGTGCCAGCAGCTTATCGCGGGAGAGAGATACGCAGTATTTT